This T cell receptor beta chain came from a study of CD8 T cells in ankylosing spondylitis. This clonotype came up a few times. The antigen is undetermined. Quantitative 5'-RACE with molecular barcodes was used to make the TCR beta libraries. TCRdb re-derived calls from the 5' RACE reads in MiXCR, one entry per CDR3 protein. The sample lists 45,000 or so distinct CDR3 sequences; roughly 11% were seen once. Study outcomes and limitations: It appeared that ankylosing spondylitis blood was characterized by a TCR beta motif of several highly homologous variants. Some of these motif variants have turned up before, in reports on reactive arthritis synovial fluid and blood. Significantly higher representation of disease-linked clones was reported for matched ankylosing spondylitis synovial fluid.

The CDR3 runs 15 residues. CDR1 and CDR2 (germline): SNHLY, FYNNEI. With V trimmed by 6 bases and J by 2 bases, 10 bases remained unmatched. The clonotype was recovered from a male donor with ankylosing spondylitis or in good health (not recorded which). J is TRBJ2-7 and V is TRBV2, with 7 positions matching TRBD1. The sequencing input was blood, either unsorted or a sorted T cell fraction (not recorded which). CDR3 coding DNA: TGTGCCAGCAGCCAGGGACAGTCCTATACCTACGAGCAGTACTTC. Amino acids: CASSQGQSYTYEQYF. The whole variable domain, filled in from reference TRBV2 and TRBJ2-7, reads EPEVTQTPSHQVTQMGQEVILRCVPISNHLYFYWYRQILGQKVEFLVSFYNNEISEKSEIFDDQFSVERPDGSNFTLKIRSTKLEDSAMYFCASSQGQSYTYEQYFGPGTRLTVT.